These T cell receptor beta chains were read from a single sample in a study of molecular identifiers for immune sequencing clone quantification. One entry per CDR3 protein, called by TCRdb with MiXCR from the PCR reads. The sample holds over 600,000 distinct CDR3 sequences, about 20% seen once. Material for sequencing was naive CD8+ T cells from blood, with Jurkat cell RNA spiked in. All receptors derive from a human donor in good health. Some libraries in this study had Jurkat cell RNA spiked in. Both conserved end residues are part of each CDR3. The D gene is left open where the match is weak. Not every row has a clone size; where given, it reads once, few, many or a size class.

-	TRBV23-1	-	TRBJ1-2	14	TGCGTCAGCAGTCAATCGCAGCCAGGGAGCGGCTACACCTTC	CVSSQSQPGSGYTF
few	TRBV27	-	TRBJ1-3	15	TGTGCCAGCAGCAGGGGCAGTAGCTCTGGAAACACCATATATTTT	CASSRGSSSGNTIYF
many	TRBV5-1	TRBD2	TRBJ2-5	14	TGCGCCAGCAGCTTGGGGACTAGTGAAGAGACCCAGTACTTC	CASSLGTSEETQYF
-	TRBV14	-	TRBJ1-1	16	TGTGCCAGCAGCCCGAGGTTTAGCCGTATGAACACTGAAGCTTTCTTT	CASSPRFSRMNTEAFF
many	TRBV25-1	-	TRBJ2-7	13	TGTGCCAGCAGTGAATACACGGTGGGCGAGCAGTACTTC	CASSEYTVGEQYF
many	TRBV7-2	-	TRBJ2-3	15	TGTGCCAGCAGGCTTAACGACAGGAACGTAGATACGCAGTATTTT	CASRLNDRNVDTQYF
many	TRBV7-9	-	TRBJ2-5	14	TGTGCCAGCAGCTTTAGGGCAGACCAAGAGACCCAGTACTTC	CASSFRADQETQYF
-	TRBV6-1	-	TRBJ2-5	17	TGTGCCAGCTTTGTACACCCCACGGGAGTCCCCCAAGAGACCCAGTACTTC	CASFVHPTGVPQETQYF
-	TRBV6-1	TRBD1	TRBJ2-2	19	TGTGCCAGCAACATACAGGGGCCGTGGATAACCAGGAACACCGGGGAGCTATTTTTT	CASNIQGPWITRNTGELFF
-	TRBV25-1	-	TRBJ2-1	15	TGTGCCAGCAGTGTCGACAGCAGCTCCTACAATGAGCGGTTCTTC	CASSVDSSSYNERFF
few	TRBV14	TRBD1	TRBJ2-7	15	TGTGCCAGCAGCCAACTTACGACAGGGACCTACGAGCAGTACTTC	CASSQLTTGTYEQYF
many	TRBV6-5	-	TRBJ1-1	13	TGTGCCAGCAGGGATTATTTGGGGGCTGAAGCTTTCTTT	CASRDYLGAEAFF
-	TRBV2	TRBD1	TRBJ2-7	14	TGTGCCAGCAGTGAAAGGGACAGGGCCGACGAGCAGTACTTC	CASSERDRADEQYF
many	TRBV4-1	TRBD2	TRBJ2-7	13	TGCGCCAGCAGCCAGGTCACTAGCGGGGAGCAGTACTTC	CASSQVTSGEQYF
many	TRBV4-1	TRBD1	TRBJ2-7	19	TGCGCCAGCAGCCCTTTCCGGGACAGGGTTAACCCGCGCTCCTACGAGCAGTACTTC	CASSPFRDRVNPRSYEQYF
many	TRBV4-1	-	TRBJ2-6	16	TGCGCCAGCAGCCAAGGGCGGGTCTCTGGGGCCAACGTCCTGACTTTC	CASSQGRVSGANVLTF
-	TRBV19	TRBD1	TRBJ2-7	12	TGTGCCAGTAGGGAGACAGGGAACGAGCAGTACTTC	CASRETGNEQYF
many	TRBV12-3/TRBV12-4	TRBD2	TRBJ2-1	16	TGTGCCAGCAGTTTGATTCGGTCTAGCGGGTACAATGAGCAGTTCTTC	CASSLIRSSGYNEQFF